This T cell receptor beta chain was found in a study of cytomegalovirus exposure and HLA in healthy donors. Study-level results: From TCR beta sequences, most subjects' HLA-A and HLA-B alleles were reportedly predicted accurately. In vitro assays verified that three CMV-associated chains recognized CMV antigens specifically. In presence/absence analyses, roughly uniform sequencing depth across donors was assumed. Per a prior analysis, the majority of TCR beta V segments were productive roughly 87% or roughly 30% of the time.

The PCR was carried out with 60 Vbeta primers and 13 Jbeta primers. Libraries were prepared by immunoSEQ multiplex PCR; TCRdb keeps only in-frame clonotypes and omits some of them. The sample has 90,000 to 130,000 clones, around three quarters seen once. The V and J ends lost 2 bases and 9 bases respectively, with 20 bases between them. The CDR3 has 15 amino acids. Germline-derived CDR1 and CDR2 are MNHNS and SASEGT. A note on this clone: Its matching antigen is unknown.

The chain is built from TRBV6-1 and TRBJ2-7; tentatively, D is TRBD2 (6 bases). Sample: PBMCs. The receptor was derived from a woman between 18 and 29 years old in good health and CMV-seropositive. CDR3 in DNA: TGTGCCAGCAGTGAATCGCCCACTTTCGGGGGATTGCAGTACTTC. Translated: CASSESPTFGGLQYF.